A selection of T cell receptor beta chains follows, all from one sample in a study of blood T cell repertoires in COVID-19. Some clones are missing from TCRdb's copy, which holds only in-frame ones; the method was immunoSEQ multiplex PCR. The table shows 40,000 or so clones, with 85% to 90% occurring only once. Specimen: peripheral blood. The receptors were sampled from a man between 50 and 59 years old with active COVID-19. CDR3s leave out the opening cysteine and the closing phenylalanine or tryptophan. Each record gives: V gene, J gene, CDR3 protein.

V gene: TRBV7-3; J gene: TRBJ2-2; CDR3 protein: ASSRTGTTGELF
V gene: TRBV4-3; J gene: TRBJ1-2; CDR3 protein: ASSQGTRDGYT
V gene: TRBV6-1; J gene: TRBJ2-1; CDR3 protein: ASSEVAGGYNEQF
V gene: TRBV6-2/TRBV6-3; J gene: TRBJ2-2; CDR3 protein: ASSYPTSGETTGELF
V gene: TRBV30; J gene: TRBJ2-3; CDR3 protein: AWSRGGLSDTQY
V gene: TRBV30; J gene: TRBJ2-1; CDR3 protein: AWSRTSGEQF
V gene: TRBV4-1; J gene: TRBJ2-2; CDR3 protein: ASSQNLPGVSITGELF
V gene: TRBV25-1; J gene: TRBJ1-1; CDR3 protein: ASSGVGFSEAF
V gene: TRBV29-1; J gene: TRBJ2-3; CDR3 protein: SVAGGTSTQY
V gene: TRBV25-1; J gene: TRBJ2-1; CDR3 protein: ASSQGSGGMVRDEQF
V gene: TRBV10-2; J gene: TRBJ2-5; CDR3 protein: ASSGGGASETQY
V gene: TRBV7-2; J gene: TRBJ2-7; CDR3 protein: ASSLLGTFSYEQY
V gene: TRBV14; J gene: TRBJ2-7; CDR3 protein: ASSLSGTGVYEQY
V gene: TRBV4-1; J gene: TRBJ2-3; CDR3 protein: ASSQPLAGGTDTQY
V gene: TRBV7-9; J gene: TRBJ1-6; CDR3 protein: ASSLARTGQGSPLH
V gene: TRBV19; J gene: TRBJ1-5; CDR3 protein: ASSIDEDQPQH
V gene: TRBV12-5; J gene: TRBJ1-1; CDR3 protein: ASGLGQGAQAF
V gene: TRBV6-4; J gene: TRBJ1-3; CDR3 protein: ASSDEAGNTIY
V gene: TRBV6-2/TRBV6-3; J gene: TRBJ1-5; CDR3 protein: ASSKTGDAIQPQH
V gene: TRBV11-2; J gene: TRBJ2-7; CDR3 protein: ASSLEASYEQY
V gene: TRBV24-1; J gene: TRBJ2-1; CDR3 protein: ATSVSGSYNEQF
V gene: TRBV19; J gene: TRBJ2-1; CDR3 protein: ASSPWTGSYNEQF
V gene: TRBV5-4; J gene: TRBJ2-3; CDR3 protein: ASSPRAGGLGTDTQY
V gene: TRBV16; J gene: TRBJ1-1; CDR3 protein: ASSRPGTGGTEAF
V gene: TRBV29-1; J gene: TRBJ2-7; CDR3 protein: SVWQEGYEQY
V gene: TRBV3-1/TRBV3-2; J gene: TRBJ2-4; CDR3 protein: ASSTRTARLQY
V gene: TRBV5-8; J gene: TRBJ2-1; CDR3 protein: ASSLSRVNEQF
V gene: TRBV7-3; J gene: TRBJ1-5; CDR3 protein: ASSLQSNQPQH
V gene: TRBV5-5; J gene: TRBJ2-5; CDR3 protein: ASSNAPGTQETQY
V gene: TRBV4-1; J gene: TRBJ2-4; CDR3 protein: ASSHHRLGAPSDIQY
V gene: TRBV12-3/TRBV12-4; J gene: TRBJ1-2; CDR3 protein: ASSLRVGGYT
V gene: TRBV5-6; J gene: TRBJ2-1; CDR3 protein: ASSPDRGATYNEQF
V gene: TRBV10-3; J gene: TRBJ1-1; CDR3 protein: AISEAQDGGTEAF
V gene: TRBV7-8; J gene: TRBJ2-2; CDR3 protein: ASSGPGGLNTGELF
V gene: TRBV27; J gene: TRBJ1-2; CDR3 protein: ASSLQGARGYT
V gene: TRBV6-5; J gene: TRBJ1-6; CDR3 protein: ASTVTGNSPLH
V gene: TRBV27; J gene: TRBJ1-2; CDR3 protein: ASSLSQALGYT
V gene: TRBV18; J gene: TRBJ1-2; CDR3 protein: ASSIVSARTGIARSYGYT
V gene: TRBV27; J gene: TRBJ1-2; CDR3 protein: ASSTGGQGAGYT